The 16 T cell receptor beta chains below all came from one sample that was sequenced in a study of blood T cell repertoires in COVID-19. TCRdb keeps only in-frame clones here, not all; method: immunoSEQ multiplex PCR. Of 360,000 or so clones listed, nearly 90% are singletons. Specimen: peripheral blood. These receptor sequences come from a man aged 18 to 30 with active or convalescent COVID-19.

J is TRBJ2-7 and V is TRBV28; unclear D gene. V was pared by 1 base and J by 2 bases, with 12 bases between. The CDR3 is made up of 15 amino acids. CDR1 is MDHEN, CDR2 SYDVKM, per germline. The CDR3 coding sequence is TGTGCCAGCAGTTTATACCGGTCTCTCCCCTACGAGCAGTACTTC. Protein sequence: CASSLYRSLPYEQYF. Looking up the rest from reference TRBV28 and TRBJ2-7 gives the full variable domain: DVKVTQSSRYLVKRTGEKVFLECVQDMDHENMFWYRQDPGLGLRLIYFSYDVKMKEKGDIPEGYSVSREKKERFSLILESASTNQTSMYLCASSLYRSLPYEQYFGPGTRLTVT.

The rearrangement uses TRBV7-3 and TRBJ2-1; 10 bases match TRBD1. V trimming: 0 bases; J trimming: 4 bases; junction bases outside the gene matches: 3. Germline CDR1 and CDR2: SGHTA and FQGTGA. The CDR3 is 16 amino acids. Here the CDR3 reads CASSLTDRGFYNEQFF. The CDR3, as DNA: TGTGCCAGCAGCTTAACGGACAGGGGGTTTTACAATGAGCAGTTCTTC.

This chain joins TRBV2 and TRBJ1-1, with D possibly matching TRBD1 (6 bases). The V end was cut by 3 bases, the J end by 3 bases, with 20 bases between. The germline V gene has CDR1 SNHLY and CDR2 FYNNEI. The CDR3 is made up of 17 amino acids. The CDR3 loop is CASSDQTGGLAHTEAFF. CDR3 nucleotides: TGTGCCAGCAGTGACCAGACAGGTGGACTGGCGCACACTGAAGCTTTCTTT.

V usage is TRBV28 and J usage is TRBJ1-5, with 9 bases fitting TRBD1. The CDR3 consists of 14 residues. Trimming took 8 bases from V and 7 from J; bases not matched to a gene: 9. Germline V gene sequence: CDR1 MDHEN, CDR2 SYDVKM. The CDR3 region has the DNA TGTGCCAGCTGGAGACGGACAGGGGAACAGCCCCAGCATTTT. Amino acids: CASWRRTGEQPQHF.

The chain links TRBV5-8 to TRBJ2-2, with no clear D. CDR3 size: 13 residues. CDR1 and CDR2 from the germline V gene are SGHTS and YDEGEE. With 4 bases removed from V and 2 bases from J, the gap between germline ends came to 6 bases. CDR3 coding DNA: TGTGCCAGCAGCCCGTCCAACACCGGGGAGCTGTTTTTT. This codes for CASSPSNTGELFF.

This CDR3 reads CASSPRRGVKETQYF. In DNA form, the CDR3 reads TGTGCCAGCAGCCCCCGCAGGGGAGTAAAGGAGACCCAGTACTTC. The chain couples TRBV6-5 to TRBJ2-5; D possibly corresponds to TRBD1 (6 bases). V was trimmed by 6 bases and J by 5 bases, leaving 19 bases between them. From germline, CDR1 is MNHEY and CDR2 SVGAGI. There are 15 residues in the CDR3.

The V gene is TRBV4-1, the J gene TRBJ2-1; D unresolved. This CDR3 has 16 amino acids. The germline V gene encodes CDR1 MGHRA and CDR2 YSYEKL. Deletions cut 1 base from V and 4 bases from J, with 14 bases between. CDR3 loop: CASSQGATYGYNEQFF. DNA for the CDR3: TGCGCCAGCAGCCAAGGTGCGACCTACGGGTACAATGAGCAGTTCTTC.

This chain links TRBV6-5 with TRBJ1-2; maybe TRBD1 (6 bases). V dropped 2 bases and J dropped 3 bases, with 13 bases sitting between them. This CDR3 region has 15 residues. CDR1 is MNHEY, CDR2 SVGAGI, per germline. The chain's CDR3 is CASSYRKQGHYGYTF. The DNA of the CDR3 is TGTGCCAGCAGTTACCGTAAACAGGGACACTATGGCTACACCTTC.

The rearrangement links TRBV25-1 to TRBJ2-5; D unresolved. The CDR3 has 13 residues. V was cut by 4 bases and J by 9 bases, with 15 bases left in between. Germline V gives CDR1 MGHDK, CDR2 SYGVNS. The chain's CDR3 is CASSAPLLSSQYF. In DNA, the CDR3 is TGTGCCAGCAGTGCCCCCCTCTTATCCTCCCAGTACTTC. Filled out from reference TRBV25-1 and TRBJ2-5, the complete variable domain reads EADIYQTPRYLVIGTGKKITLECSQTMGHDKMYWYQQDPGMELHLIHYSYGVNSTEKGDLSSESTVSRIRTEHFPLTLESARPSHTSQYLCASSAPLLSSQYFGPGTRLLVL.

The chain uses TRBV28 and TRBJ1-5; unclear D gene. Germline V lookup: CDR1 MDHEN, CDR2 SYDVKM. V lost 6 bases to trimming and J lost 0 bases, with 6 bases between them. CDR3 length equals 13 residues. DNA for the CDR3: TGTGCCAGCAGATCTAATAGCAATCAGCCCCAGCATTTT. Translated: CASRSNSNQPQHF.

CDR3 residues: CAWSVSFTGNTIYF. The CDR3, as DNA: TGTGCCTGGAGTGTGTCTTTTACTGGAAACACCATATATTTT. The gene calls are TRBV30 and TRBJ1-3; D uncertain. CDR3 size: 14 residues. The V end lost 0 bases, the J end lost 2 bases, and 8 bases lay between the germline ends. Per germline, CDR1 GTSNPN and CDR2 SVGIG (reference sequence).

This chain connects TRBV18 to TRBJ1-5, with no clear D. CDR1 and CDR2 from the germline V gene are KGHSH and LQKENI. Trimming took 3 bases from V and 2 from J, leaving 11 bases between them. The CDR3 is made up of 15 amino acids. CDR3 in DNA: TGTGCCAGCTCACCTGGTGGCCTAGGCAATCAGCCCCAGCATTTT. This gives the protein CASSPGGLGNQPQHF.

This chain joins TRBV18 and TRBJ1-4, with a weak D call TRBD1 (5 bases). Germline V gene sequence: CDR1 KGHSH, CDR2 LQKENI. The CDR3 loop spans 15 amino acids. The V and J ends lost 4 bases and 4 bases respectively, with 13 bases between them. This CDR3 is CASSQAARVNEKLFF. The CDR3 coding sequence is TGTGCCAGCTCACAGGCGGCCAGGGTTAATGAAAAACTGTTTTTT.

The CDR3 region is CASSQGGLAAYEQYF. As DNA, the CDR3 is TGCGCCAGCAGCCAGGGCGGACTAGCCGCCTACGAGCAGTACTTC. The chain employs TRBV4-3 and TRBJ2-7; the match to TRBD2 covers 8 bases. The trim removed 3 bases at V and 2 bases at J, leaving 6 bases unmatched. This CDR3 region has 15 residues. Germline-derived CDR1 and CDR2 are LGHNA and YSLEER.

This sequence joins TRBV18 and TRBJ1-1; 8 positions agree with TRBD1. The CDR3 extends over 14 amino acids. Trimming cost V 6 bases and J 3 bases; bases outside gene matches: 6. Germline V gene sequence: CDR1 KGHSH, CDR2 LQKENI. CDR3 sequence: CASSHGQGDTEAFF. In DNA, the CDR3 is TGTGCCAGCTCTCACGGACAGGGCGACACTGAAGCTTTCTTT. The full variable domain, rest sourced from reference TRBV18 and TRBJ1-1, is NAGVMQNPRHLVRRRGQEARLRCSPMKGHSHVYWYRQLPEEGLKFMVYLQKENIIDESGMPKERFSAEFPKEGPSILRIQQVVRGDSAAYFCASSHGQGDTEAFFGQGTRLTVV.

This clone was counted a few times. At one boundary the junction diverges from the germline segment, which might be a read error. The V and J genes are TRBV6-2 or TRBV6-3 and TRBJ2-6; a weak D match, TRBD1 (6 bases). The CDR3 covers 15 residues. The germline V gene encodes CDR1 MNHEY and CDR2 SVGEGT. The CDR3 spells CASSIQGSGANVLTF. As DNA, the CDR3 is TGTGCCAGCAGCATACAGGGATCTGGGGCCAACGTGCTGACTTTC.